These 29 T cell receptor beta chains came from one sample sequenced in a study of cytomegalovirus exposure and HLA in healthy donors. Data came from immunoSEQ multiplex PCR; TCRdb stores just in-frame clones and leaves some out. In the table there are 150,000 to 200,000 clones, about 90% of which are singletons. Sequences were obtained from PBMCs. The receptors originated from a woman aged 18-35 years in good health and CMV-seropositive.

The chain joins TRBV5-4 to TRBJ2-4; D is perhaps TRBD2 (7 bases). V lost 4 bases and J lost 1, with 15 bases in between. From germline, CDR1 is SGHNT and CDR2 YYREEE (reference sequence). The CDR3 has 16 residues. The CDR3 spells CASSKGGDRAKNIQYF. In DNA form, the CDR3 reads TGTGCCAGCAGCAAGGGGGGGGATAGGGCCAAAAACATTCAGTACTTC.

This clone was seen just once. The chain has TRBV25-1 and TRBJ2-3; 13 nucleotides agree with TRBD2. The trim removed 2 bases at V and 2 bases at J, leaving 7 bases unmatched. Germline CDR1 is MGHDK and CDR2 is SYGVNS. The CDR3 has 18 amino acids. The CDR3 DNA follows: TGTGCCAGCAGTGAAGGAAGGGGACTAGCGGGACCCACAGATACGCAGTATTTT. It is translated as CASSEGRGLAGPTDTQYF.

This clone was recorded a few times. The chain combines TRBV11-3 with TRBJ2-1; D might be TRBD1 (5 bases). The ends were cut back, 4 bases at V and 9 bases at J, with 13 bases in the middle. The CDR3 has 13 residues. Germline assignment: CDR1 SGHNT and CDR2 YENEEA. Here the CDR3 reads CASSSGRRGEQFF. The CDR3 bases are TGTGCCAGCAGCTCGGGTCGTAGGGGTGAGCAGTTCTTC. The variable domain in full, with the rest retrieved from reference TRBV11-3 and TRBJ2-1, is EAGVVQSPRYKIIEKKQPVAFWCNPISGHNTLYWYLQNLGQGPELLIRYENEEAVDDSQLPKDRFSAERLKGVDSTLKIQPAELGDSAVYLCASSSGRRGEQFFGPGTRLTVL.

The chain has TRBV27 and TRBJ2-7, with D maybe TRBD2 (6 bases). V lost 3 bases to trimming and J lost 1 base, with 10 bases between them. The CDR3 contains 14 residues. The germline V gene encodes CDR1 MNHEY and CDR2 SMNVEV (reference sequence). The CDR3 protein is CASSFGGSSYEQYF. The CDR3 DNA reads as TGTGCCAGCAGTTTTGGAGGGAGTTCCTACGAGCAGTACTTC.

J is TRBJ2-7 and V is TRBV4-3, with 13 bases fitting TRBD2. This CDR3 region has 16 residues. Germline V gene sequence: CDR1 LGHNA, CDR2 YSLEER. Unmatched junction bases numbered 3, after V lost 1 base and J lost 3 bases. The CDR3 DNA reads TGCGCCAGCAGCCAAGGACTAGCGGGAGGTCTCTACGAGCAGTACTTC. This sequence encodes CASSQGLAGGLYEQYF.

V is TRBV7-9 and J is TRBJ2-2; 12 nucleotides match TRBD2. The CDR3 loop spans 17 amino acids. Trimming at V came to 5 bases and at J to 1 base, leaving 5 bases not matched to a gene. Germline lookup yields CDR1 SEHNR and CDR2 FQNEAQ (reference sequence). CDR3 sequence (DNA): TGTGCCAGCAGCCGACTAGCGGGAGTGAGGAACACCGGGGAGCTGTTTTTT. Translating it yields CASSRLAGVRNTGELFF.

The genes are TRBV2 and TRBJ2-1; D possibly corresponds to TRBD1 (6 bases). The CDR3 length is 12 residues. The germline gives CDR1 SNHLY, CDR2 FYNNEI. Trimming took off 6 bases at V and 6 bases at J, with 9 bases between the two ends. CDR3 region: CASRDRFNEQFF. CDR3 nucleotide sequence: TGTGCCAGCAGGGACAGATTCAATGAGCAGTTCTTC.

V is TRBV2 and J is TRBJ2-5; D unclear. Trimming took off 7 bases at V and 3 bases at J, with 6 bases between the two ends. This CDR3 has 11 residues. CDR1 is SNHLY, CDR2 FYNNEI, per germline. In nucleotides, the CDR3 is TGTGCCAGCACCATCAAAGAGACCCAGTACTTC. The encoded protein is CASTIKETQYF.

The chain joins TRBV30 to TRBJ1-1; 11 nucleotides line up with TRBD1. Per the germline V gene, CDR1 is GTSNPN and CDR2 is SVGIG (reference sequence). This CDR3 spans 13 amino acids. V lost 2 bases to trimming and J lost 10 bases; unmatched junction nucleotides: 6. The CDR3 DNA follows: TGTGCCTGGAGTCGCGGACAGGGGGCTACAGCTTTCTTT. This codes for CAWSRGQGATAFF.

The chain has TRBV6-6 and TRBJ2-3, with 10 bases fitting TRBD2. Germline assignment: CDR1 MNHNY and CDR2 SVGAGI (reference sequence). The CDR3 sequence is 16 residues long. Trimming removed 5 bases from V and 5 bases from J; junction bases left unmatched: 10. The CDR3 loop reads CASSTKLAGRIDTQYF. CDR3 in DNA: TGTGCCAGCAGTACCAAACTAGCGGGAAGGATAGATACGCAGTATTTT.

This clone occurred once. The chain recombines TRBV5-1 with TRBJ1-1, with D possibly being TRBD1 (6 bases). The CDR3 has 16 residues. Trimming took 1 base from V and 6 from J, leaving 19 bases between them. CDR1 and CDR2 (germline): SGHRS, YFSETQ. CDR3 sequence (DNA): TGCGCCAGCAGCTTGTCAGGGTCGGGCAAGGGGGCTGAAGCTTTCTTT. Translation gives CASSLSGSGKGAEAFF.

This clone was found a few times. The rearrangement links TRBV20-1 to TRBJ1-1; D is perhaps TRBD1 (5 bases). Trimming pared 7 bases from V and 3 bases from J, leaving 9 bases between. The CDR3 runs 11 residues. CDR1 and CDR2 (germline): DFQATT, SNEGSKA (reference sequence). The CDR3 DNA follows: TGCAGTGTCGCGGGGGACACTGAAGCTTTCTTT. Translated: CSVAGDTEAFF.

As DNA, the CDR3 is TGTGCCAGCAGTTATGCAGGGGTAAGCTACGAGCAGTACTTC. Translated: CASSYAGVSYEQYF. This sequence joins TRBV6-5 and TRBJ2-7, with D tentatively TRBD1 (6 bases). This CDR3 spans 14 amino acids. Germline CDR1 is MNHEY and CDR2 is SVGAGI. Trimming left V 3 bases short and J 3 bases short, with 12 bases between.

The CDR3: CSLRTKAYNEQFF. CDR3 bases: TGCAGCCTTAGGACAAAAGCCTACAATGAGCAGTTCTTC. This chain joins TRBV29-1 and TRBJ2-1, with D maybe TRBD1 (5 bases). V was shortened by 8 bases and J by 2 bases, with 13 bases between the two germline ends. Germline values: CDR1 SQVTM, CDR2 ANQGSEA. This CDR3 is built from 13 residues.

V is TRBV7-9 and J is TRBJ2-3; D is ambiguous. This CDR3 has 13 residues. Germline-derived CDR1 and CDR2 are SEHNR and FQNEAQ (reference sequence). Trimming took off 4 bases at V and 0 bases at J, with 5 bases between the two ends. The CDR3 is CASSSPSTDTQYF. The CDR3 coding sequence is TGTGCCAGCAGCTCCCCGAGCACAGATACGCAGTATTTT.

The chain combines TRBV28 with TRBJ2-5; 8 bases line up with TRBD1. CDR3 length: 14 amino acids. In germline, CDR1 is MDHEN, CDR2 SYDVKM. V was pared by 8 bases and J by 4 bases, with 9 bases of the junction left unmatched. The CDR3 is CASVARTGIETQYF. In nucleotides, the CDR3 is TGTGCCAGCGTCGCTAGGACAGGGATAGAGACCCAGTACTTC. Complete variable domain (other parts from reference TRBV28 and TRBJ2-5): DVKVTQSSRYLVKRTGEKVFLECVQDMDHENMFWYRQDPGLGLRLIYFSYDVKMKEKGDIPEGYSVSREKKERFSLILESASTNQTSMYLCASVARTGIETQYFGPGTRLLVL.

The V and J genes are TRBV4-1 and TRBJ1-5; 7 bases are shared with TRBD1. The CDR3 sequence is 15 residues long. Germline V gives CDR1 MGHRA, CDR2 YSYEKL. The trim removed 2 bases at V and 7 bases at J, leaving 8 bases unmatched. The CDR3 reads CASSQTGQVNQPQHF. In DNA, the CDR3 is TGCGCCAGCAGCCAAACAGGACAGGTAAACCAGCCCCAGCATTTT.

The J gene is TRBJ2-7, the V gene TRBV5-1, with TRBD1 matching over 7 bases. Germline trimming cut 5 bases from V and 0 bases from J; bases unmatched to any gene: 11. The CDR3 runs 16 residues. CDR1 is SGHRS, CDR2 YFSETQ, per germline. The CDR3 coding sequence is TGCGCCAGCAGTCTTCAGACAGGGAACCCCTCCTACGAGCAGTACTTC. The encoded protein is CASSLQTGNPSYEQYF.

The chain links TRBV13 to TRBJ2-5; TRBD2 agrees at 10 bases. V dropped 5 bases and J dropped 0; count of bases not matched to a gene: 18. The CDR3 covers 20 residues. Per the germline V gene, CDR1 is PRHDT and CDR2 is FYEKMQ (reference sequence). The DNA for the CDR3 is TGTGCCAGCAGCGAATTGATGAGAACTAGCGGGACTCGGTACCAAGAGACCCAGTACTTC. Translation gives CASSELMRTSGTRYQETQYF.

The V call is TRBV19, the J call TRBJ2-7; D unclear. Germline lookup yields CDR1 LNHDA and CDR2 SQIVND (reference sequence). Trimming took 3 bases from V and 4 from J, leaving 7 bases between them. CDR3 size: 12 residues. The CDR3 sequence: CASSIPGYEQYF. The DNA for the CDR3 is TGTGCCAGTAGTATTCCGGGTTACGAGCAGTACTTC.

The CDR3 reads CASSRSLAGGPRADTQYF. Written as DNA, the CDR3 is TGTGCCAGCAGCCGATCCTTAGCGGGAGGGCCGAGGGCAGATACGCAGTATTTT. This sequence joins TRBV7-6 and TRBJ2-3; 11 bases match TRBD2. In germline, CDR1 is SGHVS, CDR2 FNYEAQ. The V gene end was trimmed by 5 bases and the J gene end by 4 bases; junction bases not matched to a gene: 14. There are 18 residues in the CDR3.

This clone has only a few counts. An end of the junction differs from the germline gene, which may be a read error. V and J are TRBV6-1 and TRBJ1-4; TRBD1 aligns across 9 bases. The CDR3 extends over 12 amino acids. Germline V lookup: CDR1 MNHNS, CDR2 SASEGT. The DNA of the CDR3 is TGTGCCAGCAGTGCCCCGACAGGGGGGAAGGTTTTT. Translation gives CASSAPTGGKVF.

The chain couples TRBV6-4 to TRBJ1-1; TRBD1 agrees at 7 bases. CDR1 MRHNA and CDR2 SNTAGT come from the germline V gene. The CDR3 loop spans 14 amino acids. Trimming cost V 6 bases and J 2 bases; bases outside gene matches: 6. The CDR3, as DNA: TGTGCCAGCAGCAGAGACAGGGCTAACACTGAAGCTTTCTTT. Protein sequence: CASSRDRANTEAFF.

The chain has TRBV5-1 and TRBJ2-7, with 7 bases fitting TRBD2. Germline lookup yields CDR1 SGHRS and CDR2 YFSETQ. V dropped 1 base and J dropped 6; count of bases not matched to a gene: 10. The CDR3 has 15 residues. CDR3 coding DNA: TGCGCCAGCAGCTTGAGCGGGGCGGGTAGTGGCGAGCAGTACTTC. This translates into CASSLSGAGSGEQYF. The entire variable domain, with the rest obtained from reference TRBV5-1 and TRBJ2-7, is as follows: KAGVTQTPRYLIKTRGQQVTLSCSPISGHRSVSWYQQTPGQGLQFLFEYFSETQRNKGNFPGRFSGRQFSNSRSEMNVSTLELGDSALYLCASSLSGAGSGEQYFGPGTRLTVT.

J is TRBJ1-2 and V is TRBV6-5; 9 bases fit TRBD1. CDR1 is MNHEY, CDR2 SVGAGI, per germline. The CDR3 runs to 15 residues. The trim removed 4 bases at V and 7 bases at J, leaving 10 bases unmatched. The CDR3 is CASSSRTGDFVGYTF. The CDR3, as DNA: TGTGCCAGCAGTTCGCGGACAGGGGATTTTGTTGGCTACACCTTC.

The V gene is TRBV2, the J gene TRBJ2-2; TRBD2 might be the D (6 bases). The germline V and J ends were trimmed by 6 bases and 4 bases, with 9 bases remaining between them. This CDR3 spans 13 amino acids. Germline CDR1 and CDR2: SNHLY and FYNNEI. The CDR3 sequence: CASRPSVTGELFF. CDR3 DNA sequence: TGTGCCAGCAGGCCTAGCGTCACCGGGGAGCTGTTTTTT.

The chain uses TRBV29-1 and TRBJ2-1, with D possibly TRBD1 on 5 matching bases. V lost 6 bases to trimming and J lost 7 bases, with 19 bases between them. The CDR3 extends over 14 amino acids. The germline gives CDR1 SQVTM, CDR2 ANQGSEA. The chain's CDR3 is CSVARVRVQNEQFF. The CDR3 coding sequence is TGCAGCGTCGCCAGGGTTCGGGTACAAAATGAGCAGTTCTTC.

This sequence joins TRBV7-2 and TRBJ2-7; 8 bases map to TRBD2. In germline, CDR1 is SGHTA, CDR2 FQGNSA. Trimming took 1 base from V and 2 from J; bases not matched to a gene: 4. This CDR3 has 15 amino acids. The CDR3 nucleotides are TGTGCCAGCAGCTTAGGAGTTAGCGGGGCCTACGAGCAGTACTTC. It yields the protein CASSLGVSGAYEQYF.

The CDR3 region is CASSSGQGALRETQYF. The DNA for the CDR3 is TGCGCCAGCAGCTCCGGACAGGGGGCTCTTCGTGAGACCCAGTACTTC. The chain is built from TRBV5-1 and TRBJ2-5, with 11 bases fitting TRBD1. Looked up from germline, CDR1 is SGHRS and CDR2 is YFSETQ. The CDR3 sequence is 16 residues long. The trim removed 3 bases at V and 5 bases at J, leaving 9 bases unmatched.